A single sample is the source of the 31 T cell receptor beta chains below, sequenced in a study of OX40 agonist ivuxolimab in advanced cancers. Clones were sequenced by immunoSEQ multiplex PCR, and TCRdb holds only the in-frame ones, with some missing. Of some 100,000 clones in the sample, around 94% are singletons; the top ten hold 2% to 3%. Sequencing used CD4+ or CD8+ T cells sorted from blood, obtained in a trial of the OX40 agonist ivuxolimab. These receptors were taken from an adult with an advanced solid tumor such as melanoma, head and neck, liver or kidney cancer.

In regard to this clone: The junction departs from the called germline gene at one end, perhaps through a read error. The chain couples TRBV5-1 to TRBJ2-3; D could derive from TRBD1 or TRBD2 (5 bases each). Germline V gives CDR1 SGHRS, CDR2 YFSETQ. This CDR3 is built from 12 residues. In DNA, the CDR3 is TGCGCCAGCAGCCTCGGGGCCCGAGAGGCGAAGTTT. It translates to CASSLGAREAKF.

This clone has just one count. The chain combines TRBV5-1 with TRBJ1-2; 7 bases agree with TRBD1. CDR3 length equals 14 residues. V lost 0 bases, J lost 10 bases, and 9 bases stayed unmatched. The germline CDR1 and CDR2 sequences are SGHRS and YFSETQ. As DNA, the CDR3 is TGCGCCAGCAGCTTGGCCCCAGGGGGATCGGACTACACCTTC. This codes for CASSLAPGGSDYTF.

The V and J genes are TRBV28 and TRBJ2-3; D is unresolved. In germline, CDR1 is MDHEN, CDR2 SYDVKM. V was pared by 6 bases and J by 1 base, with 17 bases between. This CDR3 is 16 amino acids long. The CDR3 region has the DNA TGTGCCAGCAGCCTATTCAATCCCGCTGGCACAGATACGCAGTATTTT. This codes for CASSLFNPAGTDTQYF.

The chain recombines TRBV5-5 with TRBJ1-6, with unresolved D. This CDR3 contains 13 residues. V was cut by 4 bases and J by 6 bases, with 8 bases left in between. Germline V gives CDR1 SGHKS, CDR2 YYEKEE (reference sequence). This CDR3 reads CASSLRPNSPLHF. DNA for the CDR3: TGTGCCAGCAGCCTAAGGCCTAATTCACCCCTCCACTTT.

This CDR3 is CAWSTGSSYNEQFF. As DNA, the CDR3 is TGTGCCTGGAGTACAGGGAGCTCCTACAATGAGCAGTTCTTC. The rearrangement links TRBV30 to TRBJ2-1, with a weak D call TRBD1 (6 bases). Trimming took 2 bases from V and 0 from J, leaving 8 bases between them. The CDR3 runs 14 residues. Germline lookup yields CDR1 GTSNPN and CDR2 SVGIG (reference sequence).

J is TRBJ2-5 and V is TRBV13; TRBD2 is a possible D gene (5 bases). Germline V gene lookup returns CDR1 PRHDT and CDR2 FYEKMQ (reference sequence). V was trimmed by 4 bases and J by 2 bases, leaving 11 bases between them. This CDR3 has 14 residues. The CDR3 is CASSSLAFQETQYF. The CDR3, as DNA: TGTGCCAGCAGCTCCTTAGCGTTTCAAGAGACCCAGTACTTC. The whole variable domain, remainder taken from reference TRBV13 and TRBJ2-5, is AAGVIQSPRHLIKEKRETATLKCYPIPRHDTVYWYQQGPGQDPQFLISFYEKMQSDKGSIPDRFSAQQFSDYHSELNMSSLELGDSALYFCASSSLAFQETQYFGPGTRLLVL.

V usage is TRBV4-1 and J usage is TRBJ2-1; 7 bases are shared with TRBD1. Per germline, CDR1 MGHRA and CDR2 YSYEKL. V lost 0 bases, J lost 6 bases, and 2 bases stayed unmatched. The CDR3 covers 14 residues. CDR3 nucleotides: TGCGCCAGCAGCCAAGAGGGGGACAGCAATGAGCAGTTCTTC. This encodes CASSQEGDSNEQFF.

This chain uses TRBV19 with TRBJ2-7, with D perhaps TRBD2 (5 bases). Germline loops: CDR1 LNHDA, CDR2 SQIVND (reference sequence). The length of the CDR3 is 13 residues. V dropped 3 bases and J dropped 3 bases, with 9 bases sitting between them. The CDR3 spells CASSMVGSYEQYF. As DNA, the CDR3 is TGTGCCAGTAGTATGGTAGGGAGCTACGAGCAGTACTTC.

DNA for the CDR3: TGTGCCAGCAGCTTAGTTGCGATTTACAATGAGCAGTTCTTC. Residues: CASSLVAIYNEQFF. The chain couples TRBV7-2 to TRBJ2-1; D unclear. The length of the CDR3 is 14 residues. Per germline, CDR1 SGHTA and CDR2 FQGNSA. V dropped 1 base and J dropped 4 bases, with 8 bases sitting between them.

A remark on this clone: The same CDR3 can be traced to other DNA sequences in this sample. The gene calls are TRBV14 and TRBJ2-1; D possibly corresponds to TRBD2 (6 bases). The germline CDR1 and CDR2 sequences are SGHDN and FVKESK. The CDR3 totals 14 residues. Trimming took 4 bases from V and 2 from J, leaving 9 bases between them. Here the CDR3 DNA reads TGTGCCAGCAGCCTACTAGCACCCTACAATGAGCAGTTCTTC. It codes for CASSLLAPYNEQFF.

The gene calls are TRBV27 and TRBJ2-7, with D maybe TRBD1 (5 bases). Germline CDR1 MNHEY, CDR2 SMNVEV (reference sequence). Trimming pared 8 bases from V and 6 bases from J, leaving 17 bases between. The CDR3 has 13 residues. CDR3 amino acids: CASGVRQPFEQYF. In DNA form, the CDR3 reads TGTGCCAGCGGGGTCCGACAGCCGTTCGAGCAGTACTTC.

V and J are TRBV29-1 and TRBJ2-1; TRBD2 matches at 9 bases. The germline CDR1 and CDR2 sequences are SQVTM and ANQGSEA. CDR3 length: 11 amino acids. The V gene end was trimmed by 6 bases and the J gene end by 9 bases; junction bases not matched to a gene: 3. CDR3 sequence reads: CSVSSGTEQFF. CDR3 in DNA: TGCAGCGTCTCTAGCGGGACTGAGCAGTTCTTC.

The V call is TRBV7-8, the J call TRBJ1-4; weak D call: TRBD1 (5 bases). Germline-derived CDR1 and CDR2 are SGHVS and FQNEAQ. CDR3 size: 13 residues. V was clipped by 2 bases and J by 9 bases, with 10 bases between them. CDR3 region: CASSLQGFQKLFF. The CDR3 DNA is TGTGCCAGCAGCTTACAGGGTTTTCAAAAACTGTTTTTT. The complete variable domain, with remaining parts taken from reference TRBV7-8 and TRBJ1-4, reads GAGVSQSPRYKVAKRGQDVALRCDPISGHVSLFWYQQALGQGPEFLTYFQNEAQLDKSGLPSDRFFAERPEGSVSTLKIQRTQQEDSAVYLCASSLQGFQKLFFGSGTQLSVL.

The CDR3 loop reads CASGLFQVTDTQYF. The DNA for the CDR3 is TGTGCTAGTGGTCTATTTCAGGTCACAGATACGCAGTATTTT. The chain links TRBV12-5 to TRBJ2-3; no firm D call. The CDR3 sequence is 14 residues long. Germline V gene sequence: CDR1 LGHNT, CDR2 FRNRAP. Between the trimmed V and J ends, which lost 5 bases and 2 bases, there was a span of 11 bases.

Remarks on this clone: At one end, the junction sequence differs from germline, possibly due to a read error. The chain uses TRBV4-3 and TRBJ2-5; tentatively, D is TRBD2 (6 bases). This CDR3 has 14 residues. CDR1 is LGHNA and CDR2 is YSLEER in the germline V gene. CDR3 in DNA: TGCGCCAGCAGCAAAGACGTAGGGAGGGAGACCCAGTACTTC. Translating gives CASSKDVGRETQYF.

The gene calls are TRBV7-9 and TRBJ2-5; D remains unclear. This CDR3 is built from 14 residues. Deletions cut 5 bases from V and 0 bases from J, with 10 bases between. CDR1 is SEHNR and CDR2 is FQNEAQ in the germline V gene (reference sequence). In nucleotides, the CDR3 is TGTGCCAGCAGCCTCCCCAGGTACCAAGAGACCCAGTACTTC. Translated, it gives CASSLPRYQETQYF.

This chain connects TRBV27 to TRBJ1-1; D unresolved. The CDR3 extends over 13 amino acids. V was trimmed by 3 bases and J by 1 base, leaving 6 bases between them. The germline CDR1 and CDR2 sequences are MNHEY and SMNVEV (reference sequence). CDR3: CASSFVQNTEAFF. Written as DNA, the CDR3 is TGTGCCAGCAGTTTCGTTCAGAACACTGAAGCTTTCTTT.

The rearrangement links TRBV6-5 to TRBJ1-4; a possible D gene is TRBD1 (5 bases). The CDR3 is 15 residues long. V was clipped by 0 bases and J by 10 bases, with 15 bases between them. Germline CDR1 reads MNHEY; CDR2 reads SVGAGI. As DNA, the CDR3 is TGTGCCAGCAGTTACTCCACGACAGTTGGAGGAAAACTGTTTTTT. This translates into CASSYSTTVGGKLFF.

The rearrangement uses TRBV27 and TRBJ1-2; D gene unclear. This CDR3 is 13 amino acids long. Germline V gene sequence: CDR1 MNHEY, CDR2 SMNVEV (reference sequence). V lost 6 bases and J lost 2, with 10 bases in between. The CDR3 sequence: CASSPTRNYGYTF. For the CDR3, the DNA is TGTGCCAGCAGCCCCACTCGAAACTATGGCTACACCTTC.

V and J are TRBV29-1 and TRBJ2-1; 11 positions agree with TRBD2. The CDR3 spans 12 residues. Germline V gives CDR1 SQVTM, CDR2 ANQGSEA. In DNA, the CDR3 is TGCAGTAGCGGGAGGGAGGGCAATGAGCAGTTCTTC. This encodes CSSGREGNEQFF.

A single count supports this clone. The chain recombines TRBV19 with TRBJ2-2, with 8 bases lining up with TRBD2. CDR1 is LNHDA and CDR2 is SQIVND in the germline V gene (reference sequence). This CDR3 is built from 16 residues. The ends lost 7 bases at V and 4 bases at J; junction bases unmatched: 11. The CDR3 DNA reads as TGTGCCAGTACCCCATATAGCGGGACGGTCACCGGGGAGCTGTTTTTT. Its protein product is CASTPYSGTVTGELFF.

The J gene is TRBJ2-5, the V gene TRBV30; D not certain. V dropped 0 bases and J dropped 5 bases, with 13 bases sitting between them. This CDR3 is 14 amino acids long. Germline V CDR1 and CDR2: GTSNPN, SVGIG (reference sequence). For the CDR3, the DNA is TGTGCCTGGAGTGTATCTAGTCAGCTCGAGACCCAGTACTTC. Translating it yields CAWSVSSQLETQYF.

The gene calls are TRBV10-1 and TRBJ2-5, with 9 bases that match TRBD1. The V gene's germline CDR1 is WNHNN and CDR2 SYGVQD (reference sequence). Losses at the gene ends were 4 bases for V and 6 bases for J; bases not matched to a gene: 9. The CDR3 runs 15 residues. CDR3 loop: CASSAHHGQGQTQYF. The CDR3 region has the DNA TGCGCCAGCAGTGCCCATCATGGACAGGGGCAGACCCAGTACTTC.

The chain links TRBV27 to TRBJ1-5; no reliable D call. The CDR3 is made up of 12 amino acids. V dropped 3 bases and J dropped 9 bases, with 9 bases sitting between them. Looked up from germline, CDR1 is MNHEY and CDR2 is SMNVEV (reference sequence). The CDR3 DNA sequence: TGTGCCAGCAGTTTTGCCCGCGGGCCCCAGCATTTT. Protein: CASSFARGPQHF.

For the CDR3, the DNA is TGTGCCAGCAGCCCACGGGGACTAGCGGGAGATTCGAACGAGCAGTACTTC. Residues: CASSPRGLAGDSNEQYF. This chain uses TRBV7-9 with TRBJ2-7; 14 nucleotides match TRBD2. In germline, CDR1 is SEHNR, CDR2 FQNEAQ (reference sequence). This CDR3 contains 17 residues. V gave up 5 bases and J gave up 5 bases; unmatched junction bases: 11.

In regard to this clone: The same CDR3 is also encoded by other DNA sequences in this sample. V usage is TRBV6-4 and J usage is TRBJ2-7; 9 bases align to TRBD2. CDR1 is MRHNA, CDR2 SNTAGT, per germline. With 0 bases clipped from V and 6 bases from J, the junction kept 3 bases outside the gene matches. The CDR3 contains 14 residues. The DNA for the CDR3 is TGTGCCAGCAGTGACTCTAAGCGGGAGGTCGAGCAGTACTTC. This encodes CASSDSKREVEQYF.

Concerning this clone: The sample carries other DNA sequences with the same CDR3. V and J are TRBV20-1 and TRBJ2-5; no definite D call. Germline V gene data show CDR1 as DFQATT and CDR2 as SNEGSKA (reference sequence). The germline V and J ends were trimmed by 3 bases and 2 bases, with 1 base remaining between them. The length of the CDR3 is 10 residues. The CDR3 nucleotides read TGCAGTGCTAGTCAAGAGACCCAGTACTTC. Its translation: CSASQETQYF.

The V and J genes are TRBV27 and TRBJ2-1; 14 bases are shared with TRBD2. The length of the CDR3 is 20 residues. V trimming: 4 bases; J trimming: 4 bases; junction bases outside the gene matches: 15. The germline V gene has CDR1 MNHEY and CDR2 SMNVEV (reference sequence). In DNA, the CDR3 is TGTGCCAGCAGTTCGATCACAGGAGGGGGGACTAGCGGGAGTTACAATGAGCAGTTCTTC. Encoded protein: CASSSITGGGTSGSYNEQFF.

This clone was detected once. The gene calls are TRBV27 and TRBJ2-1; 7 nucleotides align to TRBD2. The length of the CDR3 is 15 residues. J was trimmed by 8 bases and V by 5 bases; bases with no gene match: 12. Germline V gene sequence: CDR1 MNHEY, CDR2 SMNVEV (reference sequence). In DNA, the CDR3 is TGTGCCAGCAGTCTAGAGCGGGAACGAACCCATGAGCAGTTCTTC. Amino acids: CASSLERERTHEQFF.

This clone was seen more than once but under ten times. The chain combines TRBV7-9 with TRBJ1-1; D is possibly TRBD1 (5 bases). CDR3 length: 12 residues. Germline loops: CDR1 SEHNR, CDR2 FQNEAQ (reference sequence). V was shortened by 8 bases and J by 6 bases, with 13 bases between the two germline ends. CDR3 amino acids: CASSAGVAEAFF. CDR3 DNA sequence: TGTGCCAGCTCTGCGGGGGTCGCTGAAGCTTTCTTT.

This clone was detected once. The chain combines TRBV6-6 with TRBJ2-1, with D perhaps TRBD2 (6 bases). This CDR3 region has 15 residues. The V end was cut by 6 bases, the J end by 0 bases, with 12 bases between. Germline V CDR1 and CDR2: MNHNY, SVGAGI (reference sequence). CDR3 amino acids: CASSPGLSSYNEQFF. The CDR3 DNA reads as TGTGCCAGCAGCCCGGGACTCAGCTCCTACAATGAGCAGTTCTTC.